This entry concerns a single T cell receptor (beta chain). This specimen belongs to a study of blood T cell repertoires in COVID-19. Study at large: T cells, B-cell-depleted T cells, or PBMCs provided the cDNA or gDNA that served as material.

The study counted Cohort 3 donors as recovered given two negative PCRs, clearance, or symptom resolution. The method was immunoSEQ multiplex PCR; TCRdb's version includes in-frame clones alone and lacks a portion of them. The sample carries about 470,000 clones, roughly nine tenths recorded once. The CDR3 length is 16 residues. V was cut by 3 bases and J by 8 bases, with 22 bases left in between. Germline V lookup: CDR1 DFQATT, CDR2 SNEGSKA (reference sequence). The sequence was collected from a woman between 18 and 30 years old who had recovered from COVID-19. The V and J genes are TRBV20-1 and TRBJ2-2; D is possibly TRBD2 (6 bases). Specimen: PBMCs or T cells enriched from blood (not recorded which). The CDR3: CSASQLAPSTPGELFF. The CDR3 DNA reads TGCAGTGCTAGTCAACTAGCCCCCTCGACTCCAGGGGAGCTGTTTTTT.